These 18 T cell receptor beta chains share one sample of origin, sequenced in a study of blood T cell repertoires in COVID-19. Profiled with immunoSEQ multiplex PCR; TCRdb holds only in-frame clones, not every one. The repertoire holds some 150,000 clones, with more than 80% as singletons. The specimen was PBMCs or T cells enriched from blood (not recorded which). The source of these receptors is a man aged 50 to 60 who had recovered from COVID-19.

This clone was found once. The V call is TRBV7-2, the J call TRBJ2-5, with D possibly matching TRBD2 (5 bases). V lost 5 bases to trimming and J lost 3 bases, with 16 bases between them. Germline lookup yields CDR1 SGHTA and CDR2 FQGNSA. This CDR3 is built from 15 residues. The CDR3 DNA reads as TGTGCCAGCAGCCCCAGCCGTACTAGGAAAGAGACCCAGTACTTC. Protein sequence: CASSPSRTRKETQYF.

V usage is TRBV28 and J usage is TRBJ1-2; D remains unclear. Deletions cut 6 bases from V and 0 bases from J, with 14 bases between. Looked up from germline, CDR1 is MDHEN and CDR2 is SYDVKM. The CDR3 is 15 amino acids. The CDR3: CASSLGGYANYGYTF. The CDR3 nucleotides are TGTGCCAGCAGCCTCGGCGGGTACGCTAACTATGGCTACACCTTC.

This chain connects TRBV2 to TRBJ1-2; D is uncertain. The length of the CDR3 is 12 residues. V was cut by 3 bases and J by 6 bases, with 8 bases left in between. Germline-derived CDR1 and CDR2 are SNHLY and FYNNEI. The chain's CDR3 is CASSDIGDGYTF. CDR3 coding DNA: TGTGCCAGCAGTGATATCGGGGATGGCTACACCTTC.

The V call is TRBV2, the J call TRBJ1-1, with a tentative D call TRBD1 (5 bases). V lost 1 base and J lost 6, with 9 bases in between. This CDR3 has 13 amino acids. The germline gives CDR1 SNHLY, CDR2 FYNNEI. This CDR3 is CASSEGGHSEAFF. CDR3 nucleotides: TGTGCCAGCAGTGAAGGCGGACACTCTGAAGCTTTCTTT.

The CDR3: CASSFRQGHTIYF. The CDR3 DNA is TGTGCCAGCAGCTTTCGACAGGGACACACCATATATTTT. The rearrangement links TRBV7-9 to TRBJ1-3; 7 nucleotides agree with TRBD1. Germline CDR1 and CDR2: SEHNR and FQNEAQ (reference sequence). The CDR3 runs 13 residues. V lost 3 bases to trimming and J lost 8 bases; unmatched junction nucleotides: 4.

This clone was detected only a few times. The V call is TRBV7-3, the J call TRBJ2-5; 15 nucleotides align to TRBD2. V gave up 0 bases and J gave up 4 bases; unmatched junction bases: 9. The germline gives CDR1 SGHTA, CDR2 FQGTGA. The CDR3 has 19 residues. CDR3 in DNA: TGTGCCAGCAGCTTAACGGGATGGACTAGCGGGGGGGCCTCAGAGACCCAGTACTTC. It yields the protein CASSLTGWTSGGASETQYF.

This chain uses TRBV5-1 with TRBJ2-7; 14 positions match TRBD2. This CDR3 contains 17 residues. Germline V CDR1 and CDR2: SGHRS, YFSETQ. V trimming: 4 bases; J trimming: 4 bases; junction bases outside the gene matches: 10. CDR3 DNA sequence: TGCGCCAGCAGCGAGGGACTAGCGGGAGTGCTGGGTTACGAGCAGTACTTC. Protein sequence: CASSEGLAGVLGYEQYF.

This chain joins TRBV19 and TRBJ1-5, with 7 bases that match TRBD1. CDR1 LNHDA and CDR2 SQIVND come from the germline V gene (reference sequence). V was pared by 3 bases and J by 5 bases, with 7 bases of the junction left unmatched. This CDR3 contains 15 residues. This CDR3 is CASSIQSGGHQPQHF. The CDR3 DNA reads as TGTGCCAGTAGTATCCAGTCAGGGGGTCATCAGCCCCAGCATTTT.

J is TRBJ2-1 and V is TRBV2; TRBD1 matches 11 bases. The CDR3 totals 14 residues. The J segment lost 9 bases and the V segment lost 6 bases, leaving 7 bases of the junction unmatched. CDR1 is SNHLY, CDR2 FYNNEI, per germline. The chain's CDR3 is CASRRGQGEGEQFF. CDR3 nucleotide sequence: TGTGCCAGCAGGAGGGGACAGGGGGAAGGTGAGCAGTTCTTC.

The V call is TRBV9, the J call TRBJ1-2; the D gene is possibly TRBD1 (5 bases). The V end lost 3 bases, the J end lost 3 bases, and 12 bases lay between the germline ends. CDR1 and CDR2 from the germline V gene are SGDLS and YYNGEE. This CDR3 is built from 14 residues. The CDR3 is CASSALSRDYGYTF. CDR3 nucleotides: TGTGCCAGCAGCGCACTCTCCAGGGACTATGGCTACACCTTC. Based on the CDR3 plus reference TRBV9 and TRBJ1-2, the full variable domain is DSGVTQTPKHLITATGQRVTLRCSPRSGDLSVYWYQQSLDQGLQFLIQYYNGEERAKGNILERFSAQQFPDLHSELNLSSLELGDSALYFCASSALSRDYGYTFGSGTRLTVV.

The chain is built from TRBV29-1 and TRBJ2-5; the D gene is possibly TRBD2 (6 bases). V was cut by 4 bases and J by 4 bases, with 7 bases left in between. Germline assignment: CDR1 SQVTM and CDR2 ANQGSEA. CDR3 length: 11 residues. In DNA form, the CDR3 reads TGCAGCGTTGGGGACTCAGAGACCCAGTACTTC. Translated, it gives CSVGDSETQYF.

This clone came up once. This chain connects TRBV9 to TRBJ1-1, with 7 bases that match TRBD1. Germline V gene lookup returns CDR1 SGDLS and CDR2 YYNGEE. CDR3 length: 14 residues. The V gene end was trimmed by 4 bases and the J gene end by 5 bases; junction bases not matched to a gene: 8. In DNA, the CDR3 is TGTGCCAGCAGCCCAACAGGGGCCCGGACTGAAGCTTTCTTT. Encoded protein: CASSPTGARTEAFF.

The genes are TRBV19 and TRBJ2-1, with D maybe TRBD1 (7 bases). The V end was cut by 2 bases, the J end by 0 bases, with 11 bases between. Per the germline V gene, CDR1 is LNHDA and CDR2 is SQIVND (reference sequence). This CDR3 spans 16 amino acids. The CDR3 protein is CASSIRRDSSYNEQFF. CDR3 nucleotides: TGTGCCAGTAGTATACGGAGGGACAGCTCCTACAATGAGCAGTTCTTC.

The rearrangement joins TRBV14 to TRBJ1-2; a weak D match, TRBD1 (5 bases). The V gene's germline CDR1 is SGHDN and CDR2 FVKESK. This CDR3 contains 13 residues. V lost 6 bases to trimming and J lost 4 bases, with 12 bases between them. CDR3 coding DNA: TGTGCCAGCAGTCCCGGGGGAACCTATGGCTACACCTTC. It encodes CASSPGGTYGYTF.

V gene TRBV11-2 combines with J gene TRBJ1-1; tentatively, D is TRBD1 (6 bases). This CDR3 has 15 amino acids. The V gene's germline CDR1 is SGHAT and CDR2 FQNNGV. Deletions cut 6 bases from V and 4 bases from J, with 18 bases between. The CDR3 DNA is TGTGCCAGCAGGGGGGGGGCGACCTTGACCACTGAAGCTTTCTTT. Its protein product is CASRGGATLTTEAFF.

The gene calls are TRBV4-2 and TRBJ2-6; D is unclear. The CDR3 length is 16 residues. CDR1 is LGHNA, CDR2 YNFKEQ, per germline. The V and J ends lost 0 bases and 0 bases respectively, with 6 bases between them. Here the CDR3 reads CASSQDGHSGANVLTF. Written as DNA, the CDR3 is TGTGCCAGCAGCCAAGATGGCCACTCTGGGGCCAACGTCCTGACTTTC.

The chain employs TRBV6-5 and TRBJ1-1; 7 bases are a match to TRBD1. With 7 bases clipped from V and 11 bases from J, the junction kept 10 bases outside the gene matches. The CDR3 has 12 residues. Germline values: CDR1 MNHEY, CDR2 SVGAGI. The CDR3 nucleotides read TGTGCCAGCACCGGGAAGGGGGCTGGCGCTTTCTTT. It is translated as CASTGKGAGAFF.

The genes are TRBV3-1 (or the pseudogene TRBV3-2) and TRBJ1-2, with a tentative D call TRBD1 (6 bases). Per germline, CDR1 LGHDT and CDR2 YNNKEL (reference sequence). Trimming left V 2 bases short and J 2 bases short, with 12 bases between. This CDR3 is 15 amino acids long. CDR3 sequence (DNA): TGTGCCAGCAGCCAATTGGCCCAGGGGAACTATGGCTACACCTTC. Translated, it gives CASSQLAQGNYGYTF.